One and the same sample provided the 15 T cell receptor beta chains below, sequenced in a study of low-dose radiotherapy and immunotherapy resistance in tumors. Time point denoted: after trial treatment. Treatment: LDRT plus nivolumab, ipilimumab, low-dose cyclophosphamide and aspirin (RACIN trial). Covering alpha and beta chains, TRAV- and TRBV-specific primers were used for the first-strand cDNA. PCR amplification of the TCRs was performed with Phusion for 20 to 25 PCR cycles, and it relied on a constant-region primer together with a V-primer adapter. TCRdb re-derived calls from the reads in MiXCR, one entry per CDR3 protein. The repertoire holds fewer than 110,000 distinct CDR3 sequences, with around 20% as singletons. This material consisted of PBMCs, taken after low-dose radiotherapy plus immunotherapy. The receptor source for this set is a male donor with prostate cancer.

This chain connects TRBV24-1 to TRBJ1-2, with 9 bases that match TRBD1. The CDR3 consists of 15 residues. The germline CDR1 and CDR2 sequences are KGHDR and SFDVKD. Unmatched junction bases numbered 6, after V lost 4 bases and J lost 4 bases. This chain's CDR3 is CATSDPGQGSYGYTF. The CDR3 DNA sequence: TGTGCCACCAGTGACCCGGGACAGGGAAGCTATGGCTACACCTTC.

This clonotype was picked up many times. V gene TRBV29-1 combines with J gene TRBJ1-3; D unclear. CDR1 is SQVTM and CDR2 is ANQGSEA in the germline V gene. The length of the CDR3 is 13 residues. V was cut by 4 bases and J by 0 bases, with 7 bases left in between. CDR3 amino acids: CSVVVSSGNTIYF. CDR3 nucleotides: TGCAGCGTTGTGGTGAGCTCTGGAAACACCATATATTTT.

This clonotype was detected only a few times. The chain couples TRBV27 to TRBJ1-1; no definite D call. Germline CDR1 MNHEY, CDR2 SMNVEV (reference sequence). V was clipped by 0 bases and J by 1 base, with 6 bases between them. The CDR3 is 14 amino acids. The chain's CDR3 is CASSLSFQNTEAFF. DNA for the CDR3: TGTGCCAGCAGTTTATCGTTTCAGAACACTGAAGCTTTCTTT.

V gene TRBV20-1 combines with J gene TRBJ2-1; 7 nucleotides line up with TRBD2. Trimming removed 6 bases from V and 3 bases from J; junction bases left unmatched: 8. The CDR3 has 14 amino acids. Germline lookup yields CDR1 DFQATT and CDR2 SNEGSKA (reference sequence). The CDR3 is CSARSGFYYNEQFF. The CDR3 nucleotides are TGCAGTGCCCGTAGCGGGTTCTACTACAATGAGCAGTTCTTC.

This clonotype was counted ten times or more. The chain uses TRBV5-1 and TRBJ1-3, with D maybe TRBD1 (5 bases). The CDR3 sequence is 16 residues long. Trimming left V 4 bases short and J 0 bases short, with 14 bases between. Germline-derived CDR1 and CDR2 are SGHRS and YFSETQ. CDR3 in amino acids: CASSQATGTSGNTIYF. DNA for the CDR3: TGCGCCAGCAGCCAAGCGACCGGGACCTCTGGAAACACCATATATTTT.

CDR3 bases: TGCAGCGTAACTAGCGGGGACTCCTACGAGCAGTACTTC. Its protein is CSVTSGDSYEQYF. The rearrangement links TRBV29-1 to TRBJ2-7, with 10 positions matching TRBD2. The CDR3 has 13 residues. Per germline, CDR1 SQVTM and CDR2 ANQGSEA. Trimming at V came to 6 bases and at J to 0 bases, leaving 2 bases not matched to a gene.

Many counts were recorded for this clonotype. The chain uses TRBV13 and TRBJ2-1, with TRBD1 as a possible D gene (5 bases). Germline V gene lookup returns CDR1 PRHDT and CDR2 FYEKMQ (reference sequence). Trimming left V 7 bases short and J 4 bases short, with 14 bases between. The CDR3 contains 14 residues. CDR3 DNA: TGTGCCAGCATTCCCCGAGCAGGGTACAATGAGCAGTTCTTC. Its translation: CASIPRAGYNEQFF. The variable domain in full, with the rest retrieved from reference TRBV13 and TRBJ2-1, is AAGVIQSPRHLIKEKRETATLKCYPIPRHDTVYWYQQGPGQDPQFLISFYEKMQSDKGSIPDRFSAQQFSDYHSELNMSSLELGDSALYFCASIPRAGYNEQFFGPGTRLTVL.

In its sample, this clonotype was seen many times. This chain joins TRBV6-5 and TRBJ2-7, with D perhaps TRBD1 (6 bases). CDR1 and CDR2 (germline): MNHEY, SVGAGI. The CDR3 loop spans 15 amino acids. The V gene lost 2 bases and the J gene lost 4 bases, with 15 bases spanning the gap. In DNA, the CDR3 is TGTGCCAGCAGTTACACCAGGGGTAGAAGGTACGAGCAGTACTTC. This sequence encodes CASSYTRGRRYEQYF.

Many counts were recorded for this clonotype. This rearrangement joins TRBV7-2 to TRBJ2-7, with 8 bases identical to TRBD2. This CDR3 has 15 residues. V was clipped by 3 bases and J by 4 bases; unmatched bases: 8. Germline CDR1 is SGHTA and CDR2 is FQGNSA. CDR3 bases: TGTGCCAGCAGCTTCCGTAGCGGGGCGAATTACGAGCAGTACTTC. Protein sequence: CASSFRSGANYEQYF.

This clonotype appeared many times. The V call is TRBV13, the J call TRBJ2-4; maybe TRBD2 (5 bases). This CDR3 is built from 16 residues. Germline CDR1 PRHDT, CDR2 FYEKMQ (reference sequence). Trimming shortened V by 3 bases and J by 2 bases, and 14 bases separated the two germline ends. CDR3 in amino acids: CASSFRRGSSKNIQYF. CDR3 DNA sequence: TGTGCCAGCAGCTTCAGGAGAGGGTCCTCCAAAAACATTCAGTACTTC. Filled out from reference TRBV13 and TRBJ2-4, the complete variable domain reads AAGVIQSPRHLIKEKRETATLKCYPIPRHDTVYWYQQGPGQDPQFLISFYEKMQSDKGSIPDRFSAQQFSDYHSELNMSSLELGDSALYFCASSFRRGSSKNIQYFGAGTRLSVL.

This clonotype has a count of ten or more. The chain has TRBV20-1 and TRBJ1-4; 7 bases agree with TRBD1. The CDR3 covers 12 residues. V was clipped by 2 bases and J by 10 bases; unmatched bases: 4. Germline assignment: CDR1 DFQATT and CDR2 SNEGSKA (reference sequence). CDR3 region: CSARTGEGKLFF. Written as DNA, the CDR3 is TGCAGTGCTAGAACAGGGGAGGGAAAACTGTTTTTT.

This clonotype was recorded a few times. In nucleotides, the CDR3 is TGTGCCAGCAGTTTAAGGGAGGGTCTCGACGAGCAGTACTTC. This sequence encodes CASSLREGLDEQYF. This chain links TRBV27 with TRBJ2-7; 7 nucleotides match TRBD2. Germline assignment: CDR1 MNHEY and CDR2 SMNVEV (reference sequence). The CDR3 loop spans 14 amino acids. V shed 2 bases, J shed 5 bases, and the junction held 6 bases outside the gene matches.

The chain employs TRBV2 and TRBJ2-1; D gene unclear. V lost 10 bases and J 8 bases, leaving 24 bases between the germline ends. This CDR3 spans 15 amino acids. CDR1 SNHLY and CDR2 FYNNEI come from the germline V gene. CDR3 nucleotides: TGTGCCACCACCCGCGGCCTTGCCCCTTCGGATGAGCAGTTCTTC. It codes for CATTRGLAPSDEQFF.

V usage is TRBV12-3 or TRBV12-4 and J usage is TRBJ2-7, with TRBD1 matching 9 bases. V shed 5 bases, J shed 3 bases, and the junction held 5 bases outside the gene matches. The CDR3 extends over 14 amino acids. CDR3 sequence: CASSHRGPGYEQYF. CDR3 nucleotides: TGTGCCAGCAGTCACAGGGGGCCGGGCTACGAGCAGTACTTC.

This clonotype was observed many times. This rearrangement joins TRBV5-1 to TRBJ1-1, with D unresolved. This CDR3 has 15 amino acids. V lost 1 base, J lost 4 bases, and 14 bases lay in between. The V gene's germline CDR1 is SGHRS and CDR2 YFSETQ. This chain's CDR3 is CASSLSRGKTTEAFF. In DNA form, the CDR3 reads TGCGCCAGCAGCTTGAGTCGAGGTAAGACCACTGAAGCTTTCTTT.